The T cell receptor beta chain described here comes from a study of cytomegalovirus exposure and HLA in healthy donors. Whole-study context: The study placed 80% to 85% of its approximately 360 genotyped donors in the Caucasian-associated ancestry cluster. The study, taken as a whole, reports: TRBV6-2, TRBV6-3 and other indistinguishable V segments were excluded.

Regarding this clone: No antigen is known for it. One end of the junction fails to match germline, which may point to a read error.

The primer mix had 60 Vbeta and 13 Jbeta primers. Repertoires were generated with immunoSEQ multiplex PCR, while TCRdb's copy carries only in-frame clones and drops some. The sample records about 180,000 clones, over 75% being singletons. Germline CDR1 reads SGHRS; CDR2 reads YFSETQ. This CDR3 is built from 14 residues. The receptor's source is a man aged 35 to 55 in good health and CMV-seropositive. The source material was PBMCs. The chain couples TRBV5-1 to TRBJ2-6; TRBD1 is a possible D gene (5 bases). The CDR3 here is CASKDASGANGLTF. The CDR3 DNA is TGCGCCAGCAAGGATGCCTCTGGGGCCAACGGCCTGACTTTC.